The 27 T cell receptor beta chains in this list originate from one sample, sequenced in a study of T cell responses to AZD1222 COVID-19 vaccine. Method: immunoSEQ multiplex PCR; TCRdb's copy keeps in-frame clones and lacks some. Among 150,000 to 200,000 clones, 94% were seen once, and the ten largest hold 7.5% to 9.5%. The sequenced sample was peripheral blood, obtained on day 0 of AZD1222 vaccination. The source is an adult in good health.

The chain joins TRBV18 to TRBJ1-1; D possibly corresponds to TRBD1 (6 bases). CDR3 size: 14 residues. Trimming stripped 5 bases from V and 0 bases from J, with 10 bases between. Germline assignment: CDR1 KGHSH and CDR2 LQKENI. The CDR3 coding sequence is TGTGCCAGCTCAACGACAGGTTTGAACACTGAAGCTTTCTTT. Encoded protein: CASSTTGLNTEAFF.

This clone was seen more than once but under ten times. The gene calls are TRBV5-4 and TRBJ2-5, with a possible D match to TRBD1 (5 bases). The CDR3 sequence is 14 residues long. V lost 0 bases and J lost 1, with 7 bases in between. CDR1 is SGHNT, CDR2 YYREEE, per germline (reference sequence). CDR3 in amino acids: CASSLATAQETQYF. CDR3 DNA: TGTGCCAGCAGCTTGGCGACAGCCCAAGAGACCCAGTACTTC.

CDR3 sequence: CASSEYRGNQPQHF. For the CDR3, the DNA is TGTGCCAGCAGTGAATACAGGGGCAATCAGCCCCAGCATTTT. The chain employs TRBV2 and TRBJ1-5; D possibly corresponds to TRBD1 (6 bases). This CDR3 region has 14 residues. In germline, CDR1 is SNHLY, CDR2 FYNNEI. Trimming shortened V by 2 bases and J by 2 bases, and 7 bases separated the two germline ends.

The chain couples TRBV3-1 (or the pseudogene TRBV3-2) to TRBJ1-6; D is ambiguous. Trimming pared 2 bases from V and 7 bases from J, leaving 15 bases between. From germline, CDR1 is LGHDT and CDR2 YNNKEL (reference sequence). This CDR3 region has 16 residues. The DNA of the CDR3 is TGTGCCAGCAGCCAAATGAAGCGGCCTACGAATTCACCCCTCCACTTT. This sequence encodes CASSQMKRPTNSPLHF.

This clone showed up just once. The chain employs TRBV19 and TRBJ1-1; no definite D call. Germline V gene sequence: CDR1 LNHDA, CDR2 SQIVND (reference sequence). V was trimmed by 5 bases and J by 2 bases, leaving 9 bases between them. The CDR3 length is 13 residues. As DNA, the CDR3 is TGTGCCAGTAGTGAAGGGTTAAACACTGAAGCTTTCTTT. Its protein is CASSEGLNTEAFF.

J is TRBJ2-7 and V is TRBV14; D gene uncertain. Trimming removed 0 bases from V and 8 bases from J, with 14 bases in between. There are 14 residues in the CDR3. The germline gives CDR1 SGHDN, CDR2 FVKESK. In DNA, the CDR3 is TGTGCCAGCAGCCAAGAAGCCTCAATAGGCCAGCAGTACTTC. Its translation is CASSQEASIGQQYF.

This chain connects TRBV28 to TRBJ1-5, with unresolved D. The V and J ends lost 6 bases and 0 bases respectively, with 9 bases between them. This CDR3 contains 14 residues. Looked up from germline, CDR1 is MDHEN and CDR2 is SYDVKM. The CDR3 is CASRQINSNQPQHF. The CDR3 DNA is TGTGCCAGCAGGCAGATTAATAGCAATCAGCCCCAGCATTTT.

V usage is TRBV9 and J usage is TRBJ2-7; 10 nucleotides agree with TRBD1. V shed 3 bases, J shed 6 bases, and the junction held 3 bases outside the gene matches. The germline CDR1 and CDR2 sequences are SGDLS and YYNGEE. The CDR3 length is 13 residues. The chain's CDR3 is CASSDGTGVEQYF. The CDR3 region has the DNA TGTGCCAGCAGCGACGGGACAGGGGTCGAGCAGTACTTC.

V gene TRBV9 combines with J gene TRBJ2-7; 8 nucleotides align to TRBD2. Germline V gene data show CDR1 as SGDLS and CDR2 as YYNGEE. The V and J ends lost 0 bases and 2 bases, in that order; junction bases with no gene match: 13. The length of the CDR3 is 18 residues. CDR3 DNA sequence: TGTGCCAGCAGCGTAGGTCTCGTCCGGGCGGGAGGAGCCTACGAGCAGTACTTC. The encoded protein is CASSVGLVRAGGAYEQYF.

The chain uses TRBV12-3 or TRBV12-4 and TRBJ1-1; D is undetermined. There are 13 residues in the CDR3. Trimming pared 3 bases from V and 4 bases from J, leaving 9 bases between. Written as DNA, the CDR3 is TGTGCCAGCAGTTTCACGGTAAGCACTGAAGCTTTCTTT. Amino acids: CASSFTVSTEAFF.

Only one count was recorded for this clone. The chain links TRBV24-1 to TRBJ2-3, with D maybe TRBD2 (7 bases). V lost 5 bases, J lost 6 bases, and 14 bases lay in between. Germline loops: CDR1 KGHDR, CDR2 SFDVKD. The CDR3 is made up of 14 amino acids. CDR3 in amino acids: CATSGDRRGDTQYF. In DNA, the CDR3 is TGTGCCACCAGTGGTGACAGGCGGGGGGATACGCAGTATTTT.

This clone was detected only once. The chain links TRBV27 to TRBJ2-2, with TRBD1 matching 7 bases. This CDR3 contains 19 residues. The V and J ends lost 4 bases and 1 base, in that order; junction bases with no gene match: 15. CDR1 MNHEY and CDR2 SMNVEV come from the germline V gene (reference sequence). CDR3 residues: CASSSPNLHDRENTGELFF. CDR3 DNA sequence: TGTGCCAGCAGTTCCCCGAACCTTCATGACAGGGAGAACACCGGGGAGCTGTTTTTT.

The rearrangement links TRBV29-1 to TRBJ2-5; D unclear. Germline lookup yields CDR1 SQVTM and CDR2 ANQGSEA. Trimming cost V 3 bases and J 9 bases, with 14 bases left between them. The CDR3 contains 12 residues. The DNA of the CDR3 is TGCAGCGTTGATCGGGCCGGCCTGGCCCAGTACTTC. Its translation is CSVDRAGLAQYF. Complete variable domain (other parts from reference TRBV29-1 and TRBJ2-5): SAVISQKPSRDICQRGTSLTIQCQVDSQVTMMFWYRQQPGQSLTLIATANQGSEATYESGFVIDKFPISRPNLTFSTLTVSNMSPEDSSIYLCSVDRAGLAQYFGPGTRLLVL.

This clone was seen only once. The chain combines TRBV7-9 with TRBJ2-1; unclear D gene. Trimming left V 5 bases short and J 0 bases short, with 8 bases between. Germline CDR1 SEHNR, CDR2 FQNEAQ (reference sequence). There are 14 residues in the CDR3. The CDR3 DNA follows: TGTGCCAGCAGCCCAGGTAGCTCCTACAATGAGCAGTTCTTC. Translating it yields CASSPGSSYNEQFF.

The sample holds one count of this clone. V usage is TRBV10-3 and J usage is TRBJ2-1, with 10 bases matching TRBD1. V lost 7 bases, J lost 7 bases, and 7 bases stayed unmatched. Germline loops: CDR1 ENHRY, CDR2 SYGVKD. The CDR3 totals 14 residues. Here the CDR3 DNA reads TGTGCCATCACTAGACAGGGGGCGATTAATGAGCAGTTCTTC. This encodes CAITRQGAINEQFF.

The chain carries TRBV5-1 and TRBJ1-5, with D possibly TRBD1 on 5 matching bases. CDR1 and CDR2 (germline): SGHRS, YFSETQ. Trimming removed 4 bases from V and 0 bases from J, with 11 bases in between. This CDR3 spans 15 amino acids. This CDR3 reads CASSTGTDSNQPQHF. CDR3 in DNA: TGCGCCAGCAGCACCGGGACGGATAGCAATCAGCCCCAGCATTTT.

A single count supports this clone. The V gene is TRBV5-1, the J gene TRBJ2-5; TRBD2 is a possible D gene (5 bases). The CDR3 totals 13 residues. Germline CDR1 is SGHRS and CDR2 is YFSETQ. Between the trimmed V and J ends, which lost 4 bases and 5 bases, there was a span of 12 bases. CDR3 DNA: TGCGCCAGCAGCCCGGGATGGACGGAGACCCAGTACTTC. It is translated as CASSPGWTETQYF.

This clone was seen just once. Since no conserved phenylalanine or tryptophan closes the CDR3, a read error is the likely cause. It is unclear where the CDR3 begins or ends on the DNA, so no DNA is shown, and the CDR3 is as TCRdb lists it. The gene calls are TRBV6-1 and TRBJ1-2. The CDR3 totals 15 residues, both ends included. Germline CDR1 reads MNHNS; CDR2 reads SASEGT. The chain's CDR3 is CASSEARIDGGYTFG.

The V gene is TRBV11-2, the J gene TRBJ1-1; 8 nucleotides line up with TRBD1. This CDR3 is 17 amino acids long. Germline V gene sequence: CDR1 SGHAT, CDR2 FQNNGV. Trimming removed 6 bases from V and 3 bases from J; junction bases left unmatched: 15. CDR3 sequence reads: CASRIRQGMVLDTEAFF. The DNA of the CDR3 is TGTGCCAGCAGGATAAGACAGGGGATGGTTTTGGACACTGAAGCTTTCTTT.

This sequence joins TRBV6-5 and TRBJ2-3; D gene uncertain. The CDR3 is 15 amino acids. Trimming shortened V by 0 bases and J by 1 base, and 8 bases separated the two germline ends. Germline CDR1 and CDR2: MNHEY and SVGAGI. The CDR3 protein is CASSYSGVRTDTQYF. The DNA for the CDR3 is TGTGCCAGCAGTTACTCTGGGGTACGCACAGATACGCAGTATTTT.

This sequence joins TRBV2 and TRBJ2-2, with 7 bases matching TRBD1. The CDR3 sequence is 15 residues long. Germline V gives CDR1 SNHLY, CDR2 FYNNEI. V was clipped by 6 bases and J by 4 bases; unmatched bases: 8. The CDR3 DNA reads as TGTGCCAGCAGGGAGCCAGGGGGTACCACCGGGGAGCTGTTTTTT. The encoded protein is CASREPGGTTGELFF.

The chain is built from TRBV28 and TRBJ1-2, with TRBD1 matching 8 bases. After removal of 7 bases from V and 7 bases from J, the junction contained 8 bases not matched to a gene. The CDR3 covers 13 residues. Germline CDR1 MDHEN, CDR2 SYDVKM. The CDR3 DNA reads TGTGCCAGCAACCCAGGGGGCGGGAGTGGCTACACCTTC. The encoded protein is CASNPGGGSGYTF.

The genes are TRBV2 and TRBJ2-1; 7 bases agree with TRBD2. This CDR3 comprises 13 residues. Germline V gives CDR1 SNHLY, CDR2 FYNNEI. V was clipped by 7 bases and J by 9 bases; unmatched bases: 9. The CDR3 DNA is TGTGCCAGCACCCGAAACGGGGAGGGTGAGCAGTTCTTC. This encodes CASTRNGEGEQFF. Supplemented by reference TRBV2 and TRBJ2-1, the full variable domain reads EPEVTQTPSHQVTQMGQEVILRCVPISNHLYFYWYRQILGQKVEFLVSFYNNEISEKSEIFDDQFSVERPDGSNFTLKIRSTKLEDSAMYFCASTRNGEGEQFFGPGTRLTVL.

The rearrangement joins TRBV19 to TRBJ1-1; D possibly corresponds to TRBD1 (6 bases). Germline V gene lookup returns CDR1 LNHDA and CDR2 SQIVND (reference sequence). The CDR3 runs 17 residues. Trimming shortened V by 5 bases and J by 0 bases, and 19 bases separated the two germline ends. CDR3 in DNA: TGTGCCAGTAGTCTGGGCAGGGGTGGCCCCTTGAACACTGAAGCTTTCTTT. This sequence encodes CASSLGRGGPLNTEAFF.

The CDR3 nucleotides are TGTGCCAGCAGCTTAGGAGGACCCCGTGGCGAGCAGTACTTC. Translating it yields CASSLGGPRGEQYF. The chain is built from TRBV7-8 and TRBJ2-7; D unclear. The V gene lost 1 base and the J gene lost 6 bases, with 13 bases spanning the gap. Germline V gene sequence: CDR1 SGHVS, CDR2 FQNEAQ. The CDR3 extends over 14 amino acids.

The V gene is TRBV27, the J gene TRBJ2-2; 7 bases match TRBD1. In germline, CDR1 is MNHEY, CDR2 SMNVEV (reference sequence). This CDR3 is built from 16 residues. With 0 bases clipped from V and 1 base from J, the junction kept 2 bases outside the gene matches. The CDR3 loop is CASSLSGQQNTGELFF. The CDR3 nucleotides are TGTGCCAGCAGTTTATCGGGACAGCAGAACACCGGGGAGCTGTTTTTT.

The chain joins TRBV30 to TRBJ2-3; 8 nucleotides agree with TRBD2. Losses at the gene ends were 0 bases for V and 1 base for J; bases not matched to a gene: 0. Germline lookup yields CDR1 GTSNPN and CDR2 SVGIG (reference sequence). CDR3 length equals 14 residues. The CDR3 DNA is TGTGCCTGGAGTGTAGCGGGAGGCACAGATACGCAGTATTTT. This sequence encodes CAWSVAGGTDTQYF.